These 30 T cell receptor beta chains originate from one sample sequenced in a study of cytomegalovirus exposure and HLA in healthy donors. The PCR had 60 Vbeta and 13 Jbeta primers. Only in-frame clones appear in the TCRdb table, and some are missing; sequencing was by immunoSEQ multiplex PCR. The sample yields about 180,000 clones, 76% seen once. Sequenced: PBMCs. These TCRs come from a young man in good health and CMV-seronegative.

This sequence joins TRBV9 and TRBJ2-7; maybe TRBD1 (8 bases). CDR1 and CDR2 (germline): SGDLS, YYNGEE. Trimming removed 3 bases at V and 5 bases at J, with 18 bases between. The CDR3 is made up of 15 amino acids. DNA of the CDR3: TGTGCCAGCAGCGCAGGGGGCTGGGAGGGGAACGAGCAGTACTTC. Encoded protein: CASSAGGWEGNEQYF.

The V call is TRBV7-9, the J call TRBJ1-3, with D tentatively TRBD1 (5 bases). V lost 2 bases and J lost 0, with 20 bases in between. The CDR3 is made up of 19 amino acids. Germline V lookup: CDR1 SEHNR, CDR2 FQNEAQ (reference sequence). The CDR3 coding sequence is TGTGCCAGCAGCTTACAGGGCCCGCAAGGCCCCCTCTCTGGAAACACCATATATTTT. Its translation: CASSLQGPQGPLSGNTIYF.

The chain employs TRBV28 and TRBJ2-1; 8 nucleotides match TRBD1. Germline loops: CDR1 MDHEN, CDR2 SYDVKM. This CDR3 has 15 amino acids. V trimming: 5 bases; J trimming: 6 bases; junction bases outside the gene matches: 9. As DNA, the CDR3 is TGTGCCAGCAGTCTTGACCCTACAGGGGGCAATGAGCAGTTCTTC. This sequence encodes CASSLDPTGGNEQFF. Filled out from reference TRBV28 and TRBJ2-1, the complete variable domain reads DVKVTQSSRYLVKRTGEKVFLECVQDMDHENMFWYRQDPGLGLRLIYFSYDVKMKEKGDIPEGYSVSREKKERFSLILESASTNQTSMYLCASSLDPTGGNEQFFGPGTRLTVL.

The chain carries TRBV14 and TRBJ2-7; a possible D gene is TRBD2 (5 bases). This CDR3 spans 13 amino acids. Trimming cost V 1 base and J 4 bases, with 8 bases left between them. CDR1 SGHDN and CDR2 FVKESK come from the germline V gene. The CDR3 reads CASSQGRGYEQYF. The CDR3 DNA sequence: TGTGCCAGCAGCCAAGGCCGCGGGTACGAGCAGTACTTC. The full variable domain, its missing parts supplied by reference TRBV14 and TRBJ2-7, is EAGVTQFPSHSVIEKGQTVTLRCDPISGHDNLYWYRRVMGKEIKFLLHFVKESKQDESGMPNNRFLAERTGGTYSTLKVQPAELEDSGVYFCASSQGRGYEQYFGPGTRLTVT.

V gene TRBV7-2 combines with J gene TRBJ2-7; 12 nucleotides line up with TRBD1. The length of the CDR3 is 14 residues. CDR1 and CDR2 from the germline V gene are SGHTA and FQGNSA. The J segment lost 6 bases and the V segment lost 3 bases, leaving 3 bases of the junction unmatched. CDR3: CASSFGTGGSEQYF. The CDR3, as DNA: TGTGCCAGCAGCTTCGGGACAGGGGGCTCCGAGCAGTACTTC.

The chain joins TRBV7-8 to TRBJ2-1, with 9 bases fitting TRBD2. V shed 1 base and J 4 bases; nucleotides not matched to a gene: 2. From germline, CDR1 is SGHVS and CDR2 FQNEAQ. The CDR3 is 15 residues long. The CDR3 region is CASSLEAGGYNEQFF. The CDR3 region has the DNA TGTGCCAGCAGCTTAGAGGCGGGAGGGTACAATGAGCAGTTCTTC.

The chain couples TRBV7-9 to TRBJ2-2; D is unclear. The CDR3 covers 14 residues. V lost 5 bases, J lost 4 bases, and 11 bases lay in between. Germline CDR1 and CDR2: SEHNR and FQNEAQ (reference sequence). Written as DNA, the CDR3 is TGTGCCAGCAGCCAGGTACACCGCACCGGGGAGCTGTTTTTT. It yields the protein CASSQVHRTGELFF.

The chain joins TRBV15 to TRBJ2-4; D may be TRBD2 (7 bases). Germline V gene data show CDR1 as LNHNV and CDR2 as YYDKDF (reference sequence). With 1 base removed from V and 1 base from J, the gap between germline ends came to 11 bases. This CDR3 comprises 16 residues. CDR3 DNA: TGTGCCACCAGCAGAGGAGGGGGGGAGGCCAAAAACATTCAGTACTTC. This gives the protein CATSRGGGEAKNIQYF.

The chain joins TRBV7-3 to TRBJ1-6, with D possibly TRBD1 on 6 matching bases. Germline loops: CDR1 SGHTA, CDR2 FQGTGA. The CDR3 covers 15 residues. V was pared by 1 base and J by 7 bases, with 11 bases between. The chain's CDR3 is CASSLIPGQNSPLHF. The CDR3 DNA reads as TGTGCCAGCAGCTTAATCCCCGGACAGAATTCACCCCTCCACTTT.

This clone was seen once. The rearrangement uses TRBV18 and TRBJ2-7; TRBD2 might be the D (5 bases). The CDR3 contains 15 residues. Germline V gene sequence: CDR1 KGHSH, CDR2 LQKENI. Between the trimmed V and J ends, which lost 2 bases and 4 bases, there was a span of 15 bases. CDR3 nucleotide sequence: TGTGCCAGCTCACCAGGAGGAGAGGGTAAATACGAGCAGTACTTC. Its protein is CASSPGGEGKYEQYF.

The chain uses TRBV28 and TRBJ2-5; D might be TRBD2 (5 bases). Germline CDR1 reads MDHEN; CDR2 reads SYDVKM. The CDR3 loop spans 13 amino acids. The V end was cut by 8 bases, the J end by 1 base, with 11 bases between. The CDR3 is CASPQRTQETQYF. As DNA, the CDR3 is TGTGCCAGCCCACAGCGGACCCAAGAGACCCAGTACTTC.

The chain joins TRBV29-1 to TRBJ1-1; maybe TRBD1 (5 bases). Looked up from germline, CDR1 is SQVTM and CDR2 is ANQGSEA. This CDR3 has 12 amino acids. With 7 bases removed from V and 4 bases from J, the gap between germline ends came to 13 bases. The CDR3 loop reads CSALQGGTEAFF. As DNA, the CDR3 is TGCAGCGCGTTGCAGGGCGGCACTGAAGCTTTCTTT.

This clone was observed once. V usage is TRBV6-1 and J usage is TRBJ2-6, with D possibly TRBD1 on 5 matching bases. This CDR3 is built from 15 residues. The V gene lost 3 bases and the J gene lost 4 bases, with 10 bases spanning the gap. Germline V CDR1 and CDR2: MNHNS, SASEGT. DNA for the CDR3: TGTGCCAGCAGTGAGGCAGGGATCGGGGCCAACGTCCTGACTTTC. Translated: CASSEAGIGANVLTF.

This clone was seen a single time. The chain employs TRBV28 and TRBJ1-5, with a tentative D call TRBD1 (6 bases). V dropped 4 bases and J dropped 0 bases, with 13 bases sitting between them. This CDR3 is 16 amino acids long. Germline assignment: CDR1 MDHEN and CDR2 SYDVKM. The CDR3 DNA sequence: TGTGCCAGCAGTTGGGATCCGGGACATAGCAATCAGCCCCAGCATTTT. The encoded protein is CASSWDPGHSNQPQHF.

The genes are TRBV5-1 and TRBJ1-6; TRBD1 matches at 10 bases. The CDR3 is 18 amino acids. J was trimmed by 8 bases and V by 0 bases; bases with no gene match: 11. Germline-derived CDR1 and CDR2 are SGHRS and YFSETQ. The CDR3 sequence: CASSLGPRTGGNHSPLHF. The CDR3, as DNA: TGCGCCAGCAGCTTGGGCCCTAGGACAGGGGGGAACCATTCACCCCTCCACTTT.

This sequence joins TRBV7-9 and TRBJ2-7; D might be TRBD1 (6 bases). V dropped 5 bases and J dropped 6 bases, with 17 bases sitting between them. The germline gives CDR1 SEHNR, CDR2 FQNEAQ (reference sequence). This CDR3 spans 14 amino acids. CDR3 nucleotide sequence: TGTGCCAGCAGCCGTTTCCTGGACAGTCCCGAGCAGTACTTC. It codes for CASSRFLDSPEQYF.

The chain joins TRBV2 to TRBJ2-5, with D perhaps matching TRBD2 (5 bases). Between the trimmed V and J ends, which lost 6 bases and 2 bases, there was a span of 10 bases. This CDR3 is built from 13 residues. Looked up from germline, CDR1 is SNHLY and CDR2 is FYNNEI. The DNA of the CDR3 is TGTGCCAGCAGGAGGGCAGAACAAGAGACCCAGTACTTC. This sequence encodes CASRRAEQETQYF.

This chain joins TRBV29-1 and TRBJ2-1, with TRBD1 matching 8 bases. V lost 6 bases to trimming and J lost 7 bases; unmatched junction nucleotides: 8. Germline V gene data show CDR1 as SQVTM and CDR2 as ANQGSEA. This CDR3 is built from 13 residues. DNA for the CDR3: TGCAGCGTGGGACAGGTATCCTCTAATGAGCAGTTCTTC. This sequence encodes CSVGQVSSNEQFF.

This clone was detected a few times. The CDR3 bases are TGTGCCAGCAGGGGACTAGCGGGACCCCCAGATACGCAGTATTTT. Protein: CASRGLAGPPDTQYF. The chain recombines TRBV6-6 with TRBJ2-3, with 13 nucleotides matching TRBD2. The V gene's germline CDR1 is MNHNY and CDR2 SVGAGI (reference sequence). The CDR3 runs 15 residues. The V and J ends lost 6 bases and 4 bases, in that order; junction bases with no gene match: 4.

V usage is TRBV6-1 and J usage is TRBJ1-1; no clear D. The germline gives CDR1 MNHNS, CDR2 SASEGT. Deletions cut 5 bases from V and 4 bases from J, with 14 bases between. This CDR3 is 14 amino acids long. DNA of the CDR3: TGTGCCAGCAGTCCCCTTCGTGGCGGCACTGAAGCTTTCTTT. This gives the protein CASSPLRGGTEAFF.

The chain uses TRBV11-2 and TRBJ2-2; no definite D call. Per the germline V gene, CDR1 is SGHAT and CDR2 is FQNNGV. The CDR3 covers 17 residues. V was cut by 1 base and J by 0 bases, with 12 bases left in between. The CDR3 sequence: CASSLVGTAANTGELFF. CDR3 bases: TGTGCCAGCAGCTTAGTGGGCACGGCCGCGAACACCGGGGAGCTGTTTTTT.

The V and J genes are TRBV7-9 and TRBJ2-4; weak D call: TRBD1 (5 bases). V gave up 8 bases and J gave up 2 bases, with 10 bases separating them. The CDR3 runs 13 residues. Germline V lookup: CDR1 SEHNR, CDR2 FQNEAQ (reference sequence). CDR3 loop: CASGRASKNIQYF. The DNA of the CDR3 is TGTGCCAGCGGCAGGGCATCCAAAAACATTCAGTACTTC.

The V call is TRBV6-5, the J call TRBJ1-4, with D uncertain. The CDR3 runs to 14 residues. Trimming left V 6 bases short and J 6 bases short, with 14 bases between. Germline V gene data show CDR1 as MNHEY and CDR2 as SVGAGI. The CDR3 region is CASSLRVEHEKLFF. The CDR3, as DNA: TGTGCCAGCAGCCTCCGTGTGGAGCATGAAAAACTGTTTTTT.

The V call is TRBV9, the J call TRBJ2-1; TRBD2 matches 9 bases. The CDR3 has 16 amino acids. V lost 0 bases and J lost 0; bases outside the gene matches: 1. In germline, CDR1 is SGDLS, CDR2 YYNGEE. The CDR3 loop reads CASSVGSGSSYNEQFF. The CDR3 DNA reads TGTGCCAGCAGCGTAGGTAGCGGGAGCTCCTACAATGAGCAGTTCTTC.

The chain employs TRBV5-1 and TRBJ1-1; weak D call: TRBD1 (5 bases). Germline-derived CDR1 and CDR2 are SGHRS and YFSETQ. The CDR3 is made up of 19 amino acids. The V end lost 6 bases, the J end lost 5 bases, and 32 bases lay between the germline ends. The CDR3 protein is CASTLGVLGREKRETEAFF. The CDR3 DNA is TGCGCCAGCACACTGGGGGTTCTGGGGCGGGAGAAAAGAGAGACTGAAGCTTTCTTT.

This chain connects TRBV7-8 to TRBJ2-7; no clear D. The CDR3 is made up of 16 amino acids. With 0 bases removed from V and 0 bases from J, the gap between germline ends came to 12 bases. Germline lookup yields CDR1 SGHVS and CDR2 FQNEAQ. CDR3 bases: TGTGCCAGCAGCTTAGCGGGTGCGGCCAGCTCCTACGAGCAGTACTTC. This translates into CASSLAGAASSYEQYF.

The genes are TRBV5-1 and TRBJ2-1; the match to TRBD2 covers 7 bases. The CDR3 has 12 amino acids. V lost 4 bases, J lost 8 bases, and 3 bases stayed unmatched. CDR1 SGHRS and CDR2 YFSETQ come from the germline V gene. For the CDR3, the DNA is TGCGCCAGCAGCCCGGCGGGGGATGAGCAGTTCTTC. It codes for CASSPAGDEQFF. Using reference TRBV5-1 and TRBJ2-1 for the parts outside the CDR3, the full variable domain is KAGVTQTPRYLIKTRGQQVTLSCSPISGHRSVSWYQQTPGQGLQFLFEYFSETQRNKGNFPGRFSGRQFSNSRSEMNVSTLELGDSALYLCASSPAGDEQFFGPGTRLTVL.

CDR3 in amino acids: CASSLQGGVGEQFF. The CDR3 DNA sequence: TGTGCCAGCAGCCTACAAGGGGGAGTAGGTGAGCAGTTCTTC. This rearrangement joins TRBV7-3 to TRBJ2-1, with D maybe TRBD1 (6 bases). The CDR3 is 14 residues long. Trimming left V 5 bases short and J 9 bases short, with 17 bases between. The germline V gene has CDR1 SGHTA and CDR2 FQGTGA.

About this clone itself: One end of the junction fails to match germline, which may point to a read error. The rearrangement links TRBV5-1 to TRBJ2-1, with 8 bases fitting TRBD2. The germline CDR1 and CDR2 sequences are SGHRS and YFSETQ. This CDR3 has 16 residues. CDR3 DNA: TGCACCAGCAGCTTGCAAACCGGGACTAGGAACAATGAGCAGTTCTTC. Its protein is CTSSLQTGTRNNEQFF. The entire variable domain, with the rest obtained from reference TRBV5-1 and TRBJ2-1, is as follows: KAGVTQTPRYLIKTRGQQVTLSCSPISGHRSVSWYQQTPGQGLQFLFEYFSETQRNKGNFPGRFSGRQFSNSRSEMNVSTLELGDSALYLCTSSLQTGTRNNEQFFGPGTRLTVL.

The rearrangement uses TRBV28 and TRBJ2-7; 11 bases are shared with TRBD2. CDR1 is MDHEN, CDR2 SYDVKM, per germline. The J segment lost 3 bases and the V segment lost 6 bases, leaving 7 bases of the junction unmatched. The CDR3 is made up of 15 amino acids. The DNA for the CDR3 is TGTGCCAGCAGAGGACTAGCGGGTACTAACTACGAGCAGTACTTC. It translates to CASRGLAGTNYEQYF.